This TCR beta chain stems from a study of blood T cell repertoires in COVID-19. On the study more broadly: The United States, Italy and Spain supplied acute and convalescent COVID-19 samples. PBMCs, B-cell-depleted T cells, or T cells were the source of the cDNA or gDNA that made up the material.

Germline-derived CDR1 and CDR2 are ENHRY and SYGVKD. This CDR3 region has 14 residues. V was clipped by 10 bases and J by 6 bases; unmatched bases: 6. The Seattle site enrolled patients during active infection and followed them longitudinally. Per the original methods: Reference gene primer amplification gave nucleated cell count estimates. TCRdb's table, derived via immunoSEQ multiplex PCR, lists solely in-frame clones and lacks some. The V and J calls and clone size were taken over from that table, and D and trimming were inferred from the DNA. The data hold about 300,000 clones, with roughly nine tenths observed a single time.

The TCR comes from a woman aged 25 to 39 with COVID-19, enrolled during active disease. The specimen sequenced was peripheral blood. This chain joins TRBV10-3 and TRBJ2-2, with 12 bases identical to TRBD1. CDR3 coding DNA: TGTGCCACTAAGGGACAGGGGGCGTCCGGGGAGCTGTTTTTT. Translation: CATKGQGASGELFF.